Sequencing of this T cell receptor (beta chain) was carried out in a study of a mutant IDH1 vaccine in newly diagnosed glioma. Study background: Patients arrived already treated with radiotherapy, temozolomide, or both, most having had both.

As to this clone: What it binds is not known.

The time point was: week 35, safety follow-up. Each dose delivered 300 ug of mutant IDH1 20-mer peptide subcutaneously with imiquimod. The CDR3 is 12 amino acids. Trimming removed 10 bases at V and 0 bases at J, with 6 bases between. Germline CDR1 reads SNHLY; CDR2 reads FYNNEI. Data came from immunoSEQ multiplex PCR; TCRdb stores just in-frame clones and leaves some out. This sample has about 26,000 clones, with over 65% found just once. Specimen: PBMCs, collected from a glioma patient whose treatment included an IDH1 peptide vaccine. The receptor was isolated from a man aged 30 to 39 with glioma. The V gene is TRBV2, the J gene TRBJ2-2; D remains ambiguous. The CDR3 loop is CATLTNTGELFF. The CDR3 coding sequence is TGTGCCACCCTGACGAACACCGGGGAGCTGTTTTTT.